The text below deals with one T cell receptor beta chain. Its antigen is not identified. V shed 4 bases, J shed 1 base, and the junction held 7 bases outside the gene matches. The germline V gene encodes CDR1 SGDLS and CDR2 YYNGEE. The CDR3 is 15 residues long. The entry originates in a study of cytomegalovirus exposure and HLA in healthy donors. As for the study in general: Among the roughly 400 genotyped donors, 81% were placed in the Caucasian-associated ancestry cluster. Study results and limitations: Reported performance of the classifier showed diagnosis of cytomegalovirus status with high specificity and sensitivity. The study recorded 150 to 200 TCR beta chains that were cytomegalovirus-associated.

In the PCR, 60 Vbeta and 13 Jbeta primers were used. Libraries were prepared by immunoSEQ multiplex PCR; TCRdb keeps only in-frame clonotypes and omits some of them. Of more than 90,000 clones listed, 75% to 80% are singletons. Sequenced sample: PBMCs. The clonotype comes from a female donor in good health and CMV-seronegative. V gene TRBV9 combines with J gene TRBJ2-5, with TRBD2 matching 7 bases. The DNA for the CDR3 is TGTGCCAGCAGCCCCGAGGGACTACTCCAAGAGACCCAGTACTTC. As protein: CASSPEGLLQETQYF.